These 28 T cell receptor beta chains share one sample of origin, sequenced in a study of technical replicates of blood from several donors. Some clones are missing from TCRdb's copy, which holds only in-frame ones; the method was immunoSEQ multiplex PCR. The data contain about 76,000 clones, around 94% of them singletons. Sequenced: T cells isolated from PBMCs. Receptors were obtained from a human donor in good health.

The chain is built from TRBV6-1 and TRBJ1-1; 7 bases map to TRBD1. Germline CDR1 and CDR2: MNHNS and SASEGT. Germline trimming cut 8 bases from V and 10 bases from J; bases unmatched to any gene: 10. The CDR3 length is 12 residues. CDR3 DNA: TGTGCCAGCTATCCGGTACAGGGGCGAGCTTTCTTT. As protein: CASYPVQGRAFF.

The V gene is TRBV16, the J gene TRBJ1-1, with D possibly TRBD1 on 5 matching bases. From germline, CDR1 is KGHSY and CDR2 FQNENV. The CDR3 loop spans 14 amino acids. V dropped 3 bases and J dropped 2 bases, with 10 bases sitting between them. The CDR3 sequence is CASSQSTVNTEAFF. CDR3 DNA sequence: TGTGCCAGCAGCCAGTCGACAGTAAACACTGAAGCTTTCTTT. The full variable domain, in which reference TRBV16 and TRBJ1-1 provide the parts outside the CDR3, is GEEVAQTPKHLVRGEGQKAKLYCAPIKGHSYVFWYQQVLKNEFKFLISFQNENVFDETGMPKERFSAKCLPNSPCSLEIQATKLEDSAVYFCASSQSTVNTEAFFGQGTRLTVV.

V is TRBV5-4 and J is TRBJ2-3, with TRBD2 matching over 14 bases. Looked up from germline, CDR1 is SGHNT and CDR2 is YYREEE (reference sequence). J was trimmed by 6 bases and V by 2 bases; bases with no gene match: 5. The CDR3 runs to 16 residues. The CDR3 sequence is CASSFGLAGGGDTQYF. In DNA form, the CDR3 reads TGTGCCAGCAGCTTTGGACTAGCGGGAGGCGGGGATACGCAGTATTTT.

This clone was observed a handful of times. CDR3 in amino acids: CASSRGQETQYF. CDR3 sequence (DNA): TGTGCCAGTAGCAGGGGGCAAGAGACCCAGTACTTC. The chain joins TRBV19 to TRBJ2-5; TRBD1 matches 7 bases. CDR1 is LNHDA, CDR2 SQIVND, per germline (reference sequence). This CDR3 spans 12 amino acids. The trim removed 6 bases at V and 2 bases at J, leaving 0 bases unmatched.

This clone appeared once. The chain employs TRBV21-1 and TRBJ1-4; TRBD1 reflects the table's D call only, with no check against the DNA. TRBV21-1 is listed as a pseudogene. This CDR3 is 17 amino acids long. CDR3 in DNA: TGTGCCAGCAGCAAAACTACAGGTCGAAACCCTTGCGAAAAACTGTTTTTT. This translates into CASSKTTGRNPCEKLFF.

CDR3 residues: CASSYGLKYEQYF. The DNA of the CDR3 is TGTGCCAGCAGCTATGGACTGAAATACGAGCAGTACTTC. The chain combines TRBV5-6 with TRBJ2-7, with a weak D call TRBD2 (5 bases). CDR1 and CDR2 (germline): SGHDT, YYEEEE. Between the trimmed V and J ends, which lost 3 bases and 4 bases, there was a span of 11 bases. This CDR3 is 13 amino acids long.

The chain couples TRBV25-1 to TRBJ1-2; D perhaps matches TRBD1 (6 bases). Germline lookup yields CDR1 MGHDK and CDR2 SYGVNS. This CDR3 region has 13 residues. V lost 4 bases and J lost 6, with 12 bases in between. Written as DNA, the CDR3 is TGTGCCAGCAGTGTAACAGGGATTAATGGCTACACCTTC. Amino acids: CASSVTGINGYTF.

CDR3 residues: CASAPRGAGELFF. CDR3 bases: TGTGCCAGCGCCCCGCGGGGGGCCGGGGAGCTGTTTTTT. The rearrangement links TRBV2 to TRBJ2-2; 8 bases are shared with TRBD2. J lost 6 bases, V lost 8 bases, and 5 bases had no gene match. The CDR3 consists of 13 residues. Looked up from germline, CDR1 is SNHLY and CDR2 is FYNNEI.

This clone has just one count. The V gene is TRBV5-1, the J gene TRBJ2-7; possible D gene TRBD2, 6 bases. CDR1 is SGHRS and CDR2 is YFSETQ in the germline V gene. Trimming left V 0 bases short and J 6 bases short, with 13 bases between. This CDR3 is built from 14 residues. The CDR3 nucleotides are TGCGCCAGCAGCTTGGCGGGAGAAGGAGGCGAGCAGTACTTC. Its protein is CASSLAGEGGEQYF.

The chain links TRBV5-1 to TRBJ2-2; 7 bases are shared with TRBD2. V trimming: 2 bases; J trimming: 5 bases; junction bases outside the gene matches: 6. The CDR3 length is 15 residues. CDR1 and CDR2 (germline): SGHRS, YFSETQ. The CDR3 sequence is CASSFNSRETGELFF. CDR3 bases: TGCGCCAGCAGCTTTAACTCGCGGGAGACCGGGGAGCTGTTTTTT.

The rearrangement links TRBV7-8 to TRBJ2-3; 10 bases are a match to TRBD1. The trim removed 4 bases at V and 0 bases at J, leaving 10 bases unmatched. CDR1 and CDR2 from the germline V gene are SGHVS and FQNEAQ. The CDR3 totals 18 residues. CDR3: CASSWDGDRGSSTDTQYF. Written as DNA, the CDR3 is TGTGCCAGCAGCTGGGATGGGGACAGGGGCTCTAGCACAGATACGCAGTATTTT.

V and J are TRBV9 and TRBJ1-1, with D possibly matching TRBD1 (6 bases). V gave up 3 bases and J gave up 4 bases, with 16 bases separating them. Germline CDR1 reads SGDLS; CDR2 reads YYNGEE. The CDR3 sequence is 15 residues long. CDR3 sequence (DNA): TGTGCCAGCAGCGCACAGGGTCCATCTAGCACTGAAGCTTTCTTT. Its translation is CASSAQGPSSTEAFF.

The chain is built from TRBV10-3 and TRBJ2-1; 7 bases match TRBD1. CDR1 ENHRY and CDR2 SYGVKD come from the germline V gene. The CDR3 extends over 15 amino acids. The V and J ends lost 5 bases and 6 bases, in that order; junction bases with no gene match: 10. The CDR3 DNA sequence: TGTGCCATCAGTCCCATAAGGGACAGTTCCAATGAGCAGTTCTTC. As protein: CAISPIRDSSNEQFF.

The table lists this clone with a count of one. The chain employs TRBV5-4 and TRBJ2-3; 7 bases map to TRBD2. The trim removed 0 bases at V and 5 bases at J, leaving 3 bases unmatched. The length of the CDR3 is 14 residues. CDR1 and CDR2 (germline): SGHNT, YYREEE (reference sequence). CDR3 region: CASSLGGSLDTQYF. As DNA, the CDR3 is TGTGCCAGCAGCTTGGGCGGGAGCTTAGATACGCAGTATTTT.

This sequence joins TRBV28 and TRBJ2-7; D is unclear. There are 13 residues in the CDR3. Germline CDR1 reads MDHEN; CDR2 reads SYDVKM. V shed 2 bases and J shed 7 bases, with 12 bases lying between them. This CDR3 is CASSLVALTEQYF. CDR3 in DNA: TGTGCCAGCAGTTTAGTGGCCTTGACTGAGCAGTACTTC.

The genes are TRBV19 and TRBJ2-7; 11 positions match TRBD1. V shed 8 bases, J shed 2 bases, and the junction held 2 bases outside the gene matches. This CDR3 region has 13 residues. From germline, CDR1 is LNHDA and CDR2 SQIVND (reference sequence). CDR3 sequence reads: CASGQGATYEQYF. The DNA for the CDR3 is TGTGCCAGTGGACAGGGGGCGACCTACGAGCAGTACTTC.

The chain combines TRBV4-1 with TRBJ1-2; TRBD1 agrees at 9 bases. V lost 2 bases, J lost 4 bases, and 8 bases stayed unmatched. The germline CDR1 and CDR2 sequences are MGHRA and YSYEKL. The CDR3 is made up of 16 amino acids. The CDR3 protein is CASSQPPGQGIYGYTF. In nucleotides, the CDR3 is TGCGCCAGCAGCCAACCACCGGGACAGGGAATCTATGGCTACACCTTC.

The V gene is TRBV9, the J gene TRBJ1-5, with D hard to call. The CDR3 runs 14 residues. V gave up 4 bases and J gave up 5 bases, with 13 bases separating them. Germline values: CDR1 SGDLS, CDR2 YYNGEE. This chain's CDR3 is CASSISIGDQPQHF. In nucleotides, the CDR3 is TGTGCCAGCAGCATATCTATCGGGGATCAGCCCCAGCATTTT. Looking up the rest from reference TRBV9 and TRBJ1-5 gives the full variable domain: DSGVTQTPKHLITATGQRVTLRCSPRSGDLSVYWYQQSLDQGLQFLIQYYNGEERAKGNILERFSAQQFPDLHSELNLSSLELGDSALYFCASSISIGDQPQHFGDGTRLSIL.

V usage is TRBV5-1 and J usage is TRBJ2-1; a weak D match, TRBD1 (6 bases). The CDR3 consists of 15 residues. Trimming removed 4 bases at V and 5 bases at J, with 16 bases between. CDR1 is SGHRS, CDR2 YFSETQ, per germline. The CDR3 sequence: CASSQLQGYDNEQFF. The DNA of the CDR3 is TGCGCCAGCAGCCAATTACAGGGATACGACAATGAGCAGTTCTTC.

The rearrangement joins TRBV21-1 to TRBJ2-1; whether TRBD2, the table's D call, matches the DNA was not checked. TRBV21-1 is termed a pseudogene. The CDR3 contains 15 residues. The CDR3 sequence: CASSKKLADYNEQFF. The CDR3 nucleotides are TGTGCCAGCAGCAAAAAACTAGCGGACTACAATGAGCAGTTCTTC.

J is TRBJ1-1 and V is TRBV27; weak D call: TRBD1 (6 bases). Germline CDR1 is MNHEY and CDR2 is SMNVEV (reference sequence). Trimming shortened V by 7 bases and J by 10 bases, and 13 bases separated the two germline ends. CDR3 length equals 11 residues. CDR3: CASKLGTTAFF. For the CDR3, the DNA is TGTGCCAGCAAATTAGGGACAACAGCTTTCTTT.

The V gene is TRBV6-5, the J gene TRBJ2-7, with 9 bases fitting TRBD2. The CDR3 is 15 amino acids. V lost 0 bases and J lost 4; bases outside the gene matches: 4. Per germline, CDR1 MNHEY and CDR2 SVGAGI. The chain's CDR3 is CASSYSSAGGYEQYF. Written as DNA, the CDR3 is TGTGCCAGCAGTTACTCGTCAGCGGGGGGATACGAGCAGTACTTC.

J is TRBJ2-7 and V is TRBV9; 9 nucleotides match TRBD1. CDR3 size: 15 residues. Germline V lookup: CDR1 SGDLS, CDR2 YYNGEE. The ends lost 3 bases at V and 6 bases at J; junction bases unmatched: 10. CDR3 sequence (DNA): TGTGCCAGCAGCGCCCGGGACAGGGAAAAGGGCGAGCAGTACTTC. Translation: CASSARDREKGEQYF.

The chain employs TRBV6-5 and TRBJ2-5; 8 nucleotides line up with TRBD2. The CDR3 contains 14 residues. The V gene's germline CDR1 is MNHEY and CDR2 SVGAGI. V shed 6 bases and J 3 bases; nucleotides not matched to a gene: 6. CDR3 amino acids: CASRPGTRKETQYF. The CDR3 nucleotides read TGTGCCAGCAGGCCCGGGACTAGAAAAGAGACCCAGTACTTC.

V and J are TRBV9 and TRBJ2-7, with D possibly being TRBD2 (5 bases). The V end lost 4 bases, the J end lost 3 bases, and 8 bases lay between the germline ends. This CDR3 is 12 amino acids long. Germline loops: CDR1 SGDLS, CDR2 YYNGEE. The CDR3 DNA reads TGTGCCAGCAGCCCTACTAGCTACGAGCAGTACTTC. Translation: CASSPTSYEQYF.

V and J are TRBV2 and TRBJ1-2, with D maybe TRBD1 (6 bases). V lost 3 bases and J 0 bases, leaving 8 bases between the germline ends. CDR1 SNHLY and CDR2 FYNNEI come from the germline V gene. The CDR3 extends over 14 amino acids. CDR3 DNA: TGTGCCAGCAGTGAGCAGGGGCCTAACTATGGCTACACCTTC. Its protein is CASSEQGPNYGYTF. Full variable domain (rest looked up from reference TRBV2 and TRBJ1-2): EPEVTQTPSHQVTQMGQEVILRCVPISNHLYFYWYRQILGQKVEFLVSFYNNEISEKSEIFDDQFSVERPDGSNFTLKIRSTKLEDSAMYFCASSEQGPNYGYTFGSGTRLTVV.

The chain uses TRBV18 and TRBJ1-5, with no clear D. Deletions cut 3 bases from V and 3 bases from J, with 6 bases between. The CDR3 loop spans 13 amino acids. Germline-derived CDR1 and CDR2 are KGHSH and LQKENI. In DNA, the CDR3 is TGTGCCAGCTCACCGGGCCTCAATCAGCCCCAGCATTTT. As protein: CASSPGLNQPQHF.

This clone came up a few times. The chain couples TRBV6-5 to TRBJ2-2; tentative D call: TRBD1 (6 bases). Trimming shortened V by 2 bases and J by 8 bases, and 9 bases separated the two germline ends. Germline-derived CDR1 and CDR2 are MNHEY and SVGAGI. The CDR3 totals 13 residues. The CDR3 sequence is CASSYHRAGELFF. The CDR3 DNA reads as TGTGCCAGCAGTTACCACAGGGCTGGGGAGCTGTTTTTT.